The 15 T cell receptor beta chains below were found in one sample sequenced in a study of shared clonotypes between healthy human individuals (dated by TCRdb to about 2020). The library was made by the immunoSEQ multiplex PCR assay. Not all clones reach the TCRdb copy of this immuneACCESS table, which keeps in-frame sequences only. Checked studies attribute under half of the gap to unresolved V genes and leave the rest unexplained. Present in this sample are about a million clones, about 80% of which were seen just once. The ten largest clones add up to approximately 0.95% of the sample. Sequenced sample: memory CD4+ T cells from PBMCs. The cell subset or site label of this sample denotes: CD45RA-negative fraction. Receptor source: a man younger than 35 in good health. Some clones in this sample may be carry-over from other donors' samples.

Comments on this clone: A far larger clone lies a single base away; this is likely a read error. CDR3 residues: CASSPGLAEETQYF. CDR3 nucleotides: TGTGCCAGCAGCCCGGGACTAGCTGAAGAGACCCAGTACTTC. The rearrangement uses TRBV11-2 and TRBJ2-5; 9 nucleotides line up with TRBD2. Germline V gene data show CDR1 as SGHAT and CDR2 as FQNNGV. This CDR3 contains 14 residues. After removal of 5 bases from V and 3 bases from J, the junction contained 4 bases not matched to a gene.

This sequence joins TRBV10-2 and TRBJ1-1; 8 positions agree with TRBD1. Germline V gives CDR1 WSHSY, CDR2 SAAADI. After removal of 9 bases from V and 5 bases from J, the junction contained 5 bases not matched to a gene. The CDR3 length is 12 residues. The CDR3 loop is CASGQGGTEAFF. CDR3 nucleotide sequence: TGCGCCAGTGGACAGGGTGGGACTGAAGCTTTCTTT.

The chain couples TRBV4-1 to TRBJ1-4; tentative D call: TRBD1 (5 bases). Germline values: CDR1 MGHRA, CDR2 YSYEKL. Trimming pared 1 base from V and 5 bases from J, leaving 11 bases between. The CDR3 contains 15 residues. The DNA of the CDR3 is TGCGCCAGCAGCCAAGGTACAGGTTTGAATGAAAAACTGTTTTTT. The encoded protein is CASSQGTGLNEKLFF.

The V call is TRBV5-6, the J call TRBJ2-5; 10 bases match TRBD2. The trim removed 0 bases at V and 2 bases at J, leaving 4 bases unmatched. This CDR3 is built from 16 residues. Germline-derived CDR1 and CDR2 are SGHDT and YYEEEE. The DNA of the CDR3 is TGTGCCAGCAGCTTGGGGCTAGCGGGAGTTCAAGAGACCCAGTACTTC. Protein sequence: CASSLGLAGVQETQYF.

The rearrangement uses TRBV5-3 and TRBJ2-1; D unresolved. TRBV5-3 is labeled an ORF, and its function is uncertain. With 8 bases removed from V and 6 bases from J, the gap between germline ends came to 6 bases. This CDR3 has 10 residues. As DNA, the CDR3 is TGTGCCAGCACGTTCAATGAGCAGTTCTTC. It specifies CASTFNEQFF.

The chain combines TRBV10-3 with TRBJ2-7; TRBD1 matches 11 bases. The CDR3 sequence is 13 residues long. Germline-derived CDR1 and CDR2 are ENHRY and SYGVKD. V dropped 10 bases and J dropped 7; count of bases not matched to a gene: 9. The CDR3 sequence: CASEGQGASEQYF. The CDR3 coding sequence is TGTGCCAGCGAAGGACAGGGGGCTAGTGAGCAGTACTTC.

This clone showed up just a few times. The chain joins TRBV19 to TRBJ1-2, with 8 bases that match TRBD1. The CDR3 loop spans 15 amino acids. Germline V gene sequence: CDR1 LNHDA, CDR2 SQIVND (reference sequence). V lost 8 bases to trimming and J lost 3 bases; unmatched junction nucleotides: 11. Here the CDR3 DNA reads TGTGCCAGTGAGCGCGACAGGGGAAGTTACTATGGCTACACCTTC. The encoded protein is CASERDRGSYYGYTF.

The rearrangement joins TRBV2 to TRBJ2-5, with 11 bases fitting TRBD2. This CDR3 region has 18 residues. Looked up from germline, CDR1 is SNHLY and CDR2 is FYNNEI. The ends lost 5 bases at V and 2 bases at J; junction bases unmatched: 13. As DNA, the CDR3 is TGTGCCAGCAGTTTCCGTACTACTAGCGGGAGTCGACAAGAGACCCAGTACTTC. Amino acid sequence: CASSFRTTSGSRQETQYF.

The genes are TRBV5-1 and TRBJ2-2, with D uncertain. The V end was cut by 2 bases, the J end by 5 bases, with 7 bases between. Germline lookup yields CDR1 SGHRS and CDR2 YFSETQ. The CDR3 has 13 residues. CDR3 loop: CASSFILTGELFF. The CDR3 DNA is TGCGCCAGCAGCTTTATCCTGACCGGGGAGCTGTTTTTT.

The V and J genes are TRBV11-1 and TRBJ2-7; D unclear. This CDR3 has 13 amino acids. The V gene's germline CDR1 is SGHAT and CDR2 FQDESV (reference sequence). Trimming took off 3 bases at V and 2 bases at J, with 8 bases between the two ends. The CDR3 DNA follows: TGTGCCAGCAGCTTCCCGGGCCCCTACGAGCAGTACTTC. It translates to CASSFPGPYEQYF.

DNA for the CDR3: TGTGCCAGCAGTCAACAGGGTCGGAATGAGCAGTTCTTC. Translated, it gives CASSQQGRNEQFF. This rearrangement joins TRBV27 to TRBJ2-1; TRBD1 might be the D (6 bases). CDR3 length: 13 amino acids. CDR1 is MNHEY and CDR2 is SMNVEV in the germline V gene (reference sequence). Trimming left V 5 bases short and J 7 bases short, with 12 bases between.

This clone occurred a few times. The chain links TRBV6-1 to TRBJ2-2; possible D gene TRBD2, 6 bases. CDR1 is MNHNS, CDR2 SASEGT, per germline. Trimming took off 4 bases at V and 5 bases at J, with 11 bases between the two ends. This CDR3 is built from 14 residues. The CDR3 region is CASSVGSATGELFF. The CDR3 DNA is TGTGCCAGCAGTGTCGGGAGTGCTACCGGGGAGCTGTTTTTT.

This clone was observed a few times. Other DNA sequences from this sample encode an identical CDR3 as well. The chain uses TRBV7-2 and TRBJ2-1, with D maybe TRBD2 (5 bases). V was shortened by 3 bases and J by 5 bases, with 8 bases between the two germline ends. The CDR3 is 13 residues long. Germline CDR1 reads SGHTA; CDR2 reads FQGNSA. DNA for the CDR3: TGTGCCAGCAGCTTTGGACTGAACAATGAGCAGTTCTTC. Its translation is CASSFGLNNEQFF. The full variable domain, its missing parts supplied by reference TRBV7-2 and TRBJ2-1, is GAGVSQSPSNKVTEKGKDVELRCDPISGHTALYWYRQSLGQGLEFLIYFQGNSAPDKSGLPSDRFSAERTGGSVSTLTIQRTQQEDSAVYLCASSFGLNNEQFFGPGTRLTVL.

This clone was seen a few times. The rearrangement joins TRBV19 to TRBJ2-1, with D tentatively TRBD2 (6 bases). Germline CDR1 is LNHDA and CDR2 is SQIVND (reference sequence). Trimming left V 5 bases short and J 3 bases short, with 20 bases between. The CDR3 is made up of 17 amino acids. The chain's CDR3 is CASSSGRLGGRYNEQFF. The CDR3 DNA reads TGTGCCAGTAGTTCCGGACGGCTGGGAGGACGCTACAATGAGCAGTTCTTC.

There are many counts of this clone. CDR3 DNA sequence: TGCGCCAGCAGCCTTCTCGTTCGGGGGGAGAATGGCTACACCTTC. Translating gives CASSLLVRGENGYTF. This rearrangement joins TRBV4-3 to TRBJ1-2; the D gene is possibly TRBD1 (5 bases). V lost 4 bases and J lost 6, with 18 bases in between. The CDR3 is 15 amino acids. Per germline, CDR1 LGHNA and CDR2 YSLEER.